This TCR beta chain is from a study of blood T cell repertoires in COVID-19. As for the study in general: The United States, Italy and Spain were the sources of the acute and convalescent COVID-19 samples. T cells, B-cell-depleted T cells, or PBMCs supplied cDNA or gDNA.

Original analysis: Reference gene primer amplification gave nucleated cell count estimates. The method was immunoSEQ multiplex PCR; TCRdb's version includes in-frame clones alone and lacks a portion of them. V, J and clone size derive from that table, while D and trimming were established from the DNA sequence. This sample has approximately 200,000 clones, with 85% to 90% found just once. The CDR3 sequence is 17 residues long. V gave up 5 bases and J gave up 4 bases; unmatched junction bases: 12. Germline-derived CDR1 and CDR2 are SGHVS and FQNEAQ. It was during active infection that Seattle patients were enrolled and then longitudinally followed.

The V call is TRBV7-8, the J call TRBJ1-5; TRBD1 matches 9 bases. The origin of this receptor is a young man with COVID-19, enrolled during active disease. Sequencing input: peripheral blood. CDR3 protein: CASSPRVPGQGNQPQHF. As DNA, the CDR3 is TGTGCCAGCAGCCCGCGTGTACCGGGACAGGGTAATCAGCCCCAGCATTTT. The full variable domain, rest sourced from reference TRBV7-8 and TRBJ1-5, is GAGVSQSPRYKVAKRGQDVALRCDPISGHVSLFWYQQALGQGPEFLTYFQNEAQLDKSGLPSDRFFAERPEGSVSTLKIQRTQQEDSAVYLCASSPRVPGQGNQPQHFGDGTRLSIL.